The source of this T cell receptor (beta chain) is a study of beta chain features in type 1 diabetes. This CDR3 contains 14 residues. V lost 3 bases and J 7 bases, leaving 15 bases between the germline ends. The purity of all sorted populations exceeded 95%. Of note for this clone: The antigen is unknown.

Sequenced material consisted of expressed TCRB transcripts (all of the isolated RNA was reverse transcribed). Measured with immunoSEQ multiplex PCR; TCRdb has only the in-frame clones, and not every one. Among hundreds of thousands of clones listed, roughly an eighth were seen once. General study points: TCRB CDR3s were moderately but significantly shorter in Type 1 diabetes patients in all four CD4+ subsets. Whether TCRB rearrangement is influenced by HLA type was left unresolved in this analysis.

This sequence joins TRBV23-1 and TRBJ1-1; the D gene is possibly TRBD1 (5 bases). TRBV23-1 is classed as an ORF, of uncertain function. The sequence derives from a man aged 18 to 30 with type 1 diabetes. Source material: naive CD4+ T cells from blood. The CDR3 DNA is TGCGCCAGCAGTCAGGAAGGGGCGCGGCTTGAAGCTTTCTTT. It codes for CASSQEGARLEAFF.